The rows below give T cell receptor beta chains drawn from one sample of a study of blood T cell repertoires in COVID-19. The assay was immunoSEQ multiplex PCR, and TCRdb's table has in-frame clones only and misses some. The table lists 250,000 to 300,000 clones, around four fifths of them singletons. Sequenced input: peripheral blood. These receptors all come from a man in his fifties or sixties who had recovered from COVID-19. Each CDR3 is given with its conserved first and last residue. D genes are given only for firm matches. Part of the rows lack a size; the others show once, few, many or a class for expanded clones.

CDR3aa | CDR3nt | abundance | d_gene | j_gene | v_gene
CASRSSTGLASNTGELFF | TGCGCCAGCAGATCCTCTACGGGACTAGCGTCGAACACCGGGGAGCTGTTTTTT | . | TRBD2 | TRBJ2-2 | TRBV5-1
CTSSQDKKRELETQYF | TGCACCAGCAGCCAAGATAAAAAGCGGGAGTTAGAGACCCAGTACTTC | . | . | TRBJ2-5 | TRBV1
CASSYDPSSNEQFF | TGTGCCAGCAGTTACGATCCTAGTTCCAATGAGCAGTTCTTC | . | . | TRBJ2-1 | TRBV6-5
CASSSRAGYNEQFF | TGCGCCAGCAGTTCGCGGGCAGGTTACAATGAGCAGTTCTTC | . | . | TRBJ2-1 | TRBV5-1
CASGLAGGSYNEQFF | TGCGCCAGCGGACTAGCGGGAGGCTCCTACAATGAGCAGTTCTTC | few | TRBD2 | TRBJ2-1 | TRBV5-1
CASIRGGAGGELFF | TGTGCCAGCATAAGAGGAGGGGCCGGCGGGGAGCTGTTTTTT | . | . | TRBJ2-2 | TRBV6-5
CASSLGGRGAADTQYF | TGTGCCAGCAGCTTAGGGGGCAGGGGAGCGGCAGATACGCAGTATTTT | . | . | TRBJ2-3 | TRBV7-2
CASSESSGRATYF | TGCGCCAGCAGTGAATCTAGCGGGAGGGCCACGTATTTT | once | TRBD2 | TRBJ2-3 | TRBV10-1
CASSLSFNQPQHF | TGTGCCAGCAGTTTATCCTTCAATCAGCCCCAGCATTTT | . | . | TRBJ1-5 | TRBV27
CASSQVAVVAEAFF | TGCGCCAGCAGCCAAGTTGCGGTTGTGGCTGAAGCTTTCTTT | . | . | TRBJ1-1 | TRBV4-1
CASSEGRGNSPLHF | TGTGCCAGCAGTGAGGGCAGGGGAAATTCACCCCTCCACTTT | . | . | TRBJ1-6 | TRBV6-4
CASSFIFWSDPSSYNEQFF | TGTGCCAGCAGCTTTATTTTTTGGAGTGACCCAAGCTCCTACAATGAGCAGTTCTTC | . | . | TRBJ2-1 | TRBV5-5
CASSIRVSGANVLTF | TGTGCCAGTAGTATTCGGGTTTCTGGGGCCAACGTCCTGACTTTC | . | . | TRBJ2-6 | TRBV19
CASSLSEAASGNTIYF | TGTGCCAGCAGCTTAAGTGAGGCAGCTTCTGGAAACACCATATATTTT | few | . | TRBJ1-3 | TRBV11-2
CASSRGQIREKLFF | TGTGCCAGCAGCCGGGGACAGATCCGTGAAAAACTGTTTTTT | once | TRBD1 | TRBJ1-4 | TRBV3-1/TRBV3-2
CASSLDPGRVEDGYTF | TGCGCCAGCAGCTTGGATCCCGGGAGGGTGGAAGATGGCTACACCTTC | . | . | TRBJ1-2 | TRBV5-1
CASSYEAGTEAFF | TGTGCCAGCAGTTACGAGGCGGGCACTGAAGCTTTCTTT | . | . | TRBJ1-1 | TRBV6-5
CAIGTGTSPLHF | TGTGCCATCGGAACAGGGACTTCACCCCTCCACTTT | . | . | TRBJ1-6 | TRBV6-5
CASRVAGGPNTGELFF | TGTGCCAGTAGGGTAGCGGGAGGACCGAACACCGGGGAGCTGTTTTTT | . | TRBD2 | TRBJ2-2 | TRBV19
CASSVALRGGDYNEQFF | TGTGCCAGCAGCGTAGCACTGAGAGGGGGGGACTACAATGAGCAGTTCTTC | . | . | TRBJ2-1 | TRBV9
CASSPTPDRGNTEAFF | TGTGCCAGCAGCCCGACGCCGGACAGGGGGAACACTGAAGCTTTCTTT | few | TRBD1 | TRBJ1-1 | TRBV5-4
CASNMDRLREQYF | TGTGCCAGCAATATGGACAGGTTGAGGGAGCAGTACTTC | once | TRBD1 | TRBJ2-7 | TRBV6-5
CASSDSDSRGNIQYF | TGTGCCAGCAGTGACTCGGACTCGCGGGGAAACATTCAGTACTTC | . | . | TRBJ2-4 | TRBV6-4
CASSPSRGAGTEAFF | TGTGCCAGCAGCCCAAGTCGGGGGGCCGGCACTGAAGCTTTCTTT | . | . | TRBJ1-1 | TRBV5-5
CASSVAASGGLSYEQYF | TGTGCCAGCAGCGTAGCGGCTAGCGGGGGGCTCTCCTACGAGCAGTACTTC | . | TRBD2 | TRBJ2-7 | TRBV9
CSVKYGQGYEQYF | TGCAGCGTTAAATACGGCCAGGGGTACGAGCAGTACTTC | . | . | TRBJ2-7 | TRBV29-1
CASSWILTVGNTEAFF | TGCGCCAGCAGCTGGATTCTGACAGTGGGGAACACTGAAGCTTTCTTT | few | . | TRBJ1-1 | TRBV5-1
CASSHYTGGAETQYF | TGCGCCAGCAGCCATTATACAGGGGGGGCAGAGACCCAGTACTTC | . | . | TRBJ2-5 | TRBV4-1
CASMDRGSSYEQYF | TGTGCCAGCATGGACAGGGGTAGTTCCTACGAGCAGTACTTC | . | TRBD1 | TRBJ2-7 | TRBV2
CASSLRVGAANTGELFF | TGCGCCAGCAGCTTGAGGGTGGGAGCTGCGAACACCGGGGAGCTGTTTTTT | . | . | TRBJ2-2 | TRBV5-1
CASSLDPGLGPLQNIQYF | TGCGCCAGCAGCTTGGATCCTGGGCTGGGCCCTCTCCAAAACATTCAGTACTTC | few | . | TRBJ2-4 | TRBV5-1
CASSQDPGTFPSPLHF | TGTGCCAGCAGCCAAGATCCCGGGACATTCCCTTCACCCCTCCACTTT | few | . | TRBJ1-6 | TRBV3-1/TRBV3-2
CASSRPGLAGGNEQFF | TGTGCCAGCAGTCGACCGGGACTAGCGGGAGGCAATGAGCAGTTCTTC | . | TRBD2 | TRBJ2-1 | TRBV27
CASSLAGGQRTDTQYF | TGTGCCAGCAGCTTAGCGGGGGGACAGCGCACAGATACGCAGTATTTT | . | . | TRBJ2-3 | TRBV7-2
CASSSNHLGANVLTF | TGTGCCAGCAGCTCTAACCATCTGGGGGCCAACGTCCTGACTTTC | . | . | TRBJ2-6 | TRBV7-3
CASRRDTYGYTF | TGTGCCAGCAGGAGGGACACCTATGGCTACACCTTC | . | . | TRBJ1-2 | TRBV6-5